This TCR beta chain was identified in a study of T cells in Graves' hyperthyroidism and ophthalmopathy. Germline lookup yields CDR1 LGHDT and CDR2 YNNKEL (reference sequence). This CDR3 spans 16 amino acids. Trimming shortened V by 1 base and J by 7 bases, and 20 bases separated the two germline ends. The TCR beta CDR3 regions underwent amplification using RNA transcripts as the source. First-round RT-PCR of the TCR CDR3 relied on the HTBI primer set. MiXCR was run by TCRdb on the multiplex PCR reads, yielding one entry per CDR3 protein. The table shows approximately 360,000 distinct CDR3 sequences, with around 25% occurring only once. A lack of ophthalmopathy progression within 18 months defined stable Graves' hyperthyroidism. The study excluded patients with uncontrolled infection, other autoimmune disease, pregnancy or lactation. Orbital computed tomography and thyroid ultrasound, together with serum TRAb and thyroxine and clinical symptoms, were used for diagnoses.

Sequenced input: blood. V is TRBV3-1 and J is TRBJ2-7; D call uncertain. This clonotype originated in a man aged 50-59 years with Graves' hyperthyroidism. CDR3 bases: TGTGCCAGCAGCCAAGGGCGAATAGCTTCCGTGGGGGAGCAGTACTTC. Translated: CASSQGRIASVGEQYF.